This entry describes one T cell receptor beta chain. This clone was seen once. The antigen this receptor binds is unknown. No clone much larger than this one lies a single base away; base qualities are absent. In the prospective study, participants were roughly 18 to 100 years old, resided in 24 geographic areas of the United States, and were enrolled through a virtual design. Cohort assignment in the prospective study relied on participant-reported clinical history from a screening survey and a study questionnaire. For ImmuneRACE Cohort 3, a participant was defined as recovered based on two consecutive negative NP/OP PCR tests, clearance by a healthcare professional, or resolution of symptoms. In the prospective study, mobile phlebotomists collected whole blood, serum and a nasopharyngeal or oropharyngeal swab from each participant. Prospective study participants could optionally give additional blood draws and questionnaires over an approximately two-month period. Prospective study blood samples were shipped either frozen or at room temperature before DNA extraction.

Unmatched junction bases come to 8, with V trimmed by 4 bases and J by 4 bases. CDR1 and CDR2, per the germline V gene, are SQVTM and ANQGSEA. The CDR3 covers 14 residues, taking in both the cysteine and the phenylalanine. Only the CDR3 part of the read is kept: 42 bases, read in frame from the first base. The sample originates from a study of blood T cell repertoires in COVID-19 (TCRdb year 2020). Background for the entire study: Samples covering the acute and convalescent phases of COVID-19 were provided by collaborators in the United States, Italy and Spain. The material from the prospective study consisted of cDNA or gDNA derived from T cells, B-cell-depleted T cells, or PBMCs. Deeply sampled blood TCRbeta repertoires from subjects exposed to, actively infected with, or recovered from COVID-19 were included in the dataset. The repertoires were made available in a free public database intended to serve as a resource for research on the immune response to SARS-CoV-2. Samples were obtained from the ongoing ImmuneRACE study (first 160 participants) and from approximately 1,200 subjects provided by 6 global collaborators. The sample metadata nearly always contained a de-identified subject ID, COVID-19 status, age in years and sex. HLA class I and class II types, where available, came from metadata supplied by the sample provider rather than from assay-based typing. Overall study results and their limits: The amount of clinical and demographic metadata varied by source and participant and was provided uncurated.

The immunoSEQ Assay, a bias-controlled multiplex PCR, was used to amplify TCRbeta CDR3 regions from genomic DNA. On the authors' methods: The number of nucleated cells in each sample was estimated by amplification of reference gene primers within the assay. To quantify the absolute abundance of each unique TCRbeta CDR3 rearrangement, sequence reads were collapsed and filtered. For each sample, productive Simpson clonality was calculated as the square root of Simpson's diversity index over productive rearrangements. TCRdb's version of the immuneACCESS table is confined to in-frame rearrangements and falls short of the full clone set. An unresolved V gene accounts for under half of the shortfall where checked; the remainder is of unknown origin. The V and J calls and the clone size are those of that table, but D and trimming were determined from the DNA. Recorded for this sample are a few hundred thousand clones; 80% to 90% of them occurred a single time. The ten largest clonotypes hold about 4.1% of the sample.

Material for sequencing was PBMCs or T cells enriched from blood (not recorded which). This clonotype was obtained from a woman in her thirties who had recovered from COVID-19. The sequence is built from TRBV29-1 and TRBJ1-1, with 8 central nucleotides matching TRBD1. The nucleotide sequence is given as TGCAGCGTTGGAGCCAGGGGGCTGGTCACTGAAGCTTTCTTT. Its protein is CSVGARGLVTEAFF.